This T cell receptor (beta chain) was recovered during a study of T-cell reconstitution after alpha-beta-depleted transplantation in children. It was with unique molecular identifiers that the TCRbeta library was prepared. One entry per CDR3 protein results from TCRdb running MiXCR on the PCR reads. Among 200,000 or so distinct CDR3 sequences, approximately 6% were seen once, and the ten largest hold 4.5%. This clonotype was detected many times. The specimen comprised PBMCs, sampled before TCRalphabeta/CD19-depleted stem cell transplant. The TCR was taken from a girl younger than two with combined immunodeficiency, due to receive a stem cell transplant.

The CDR3 reads CATSDDRGFRGYTF. The CDR3 coding sequence is TGTGCCACCAGTGATGACAGGGGCTTTCGAGGCTACACCTTC. This rearrangement joins TRBV24-1 to TRBJ1-2; 8 nucleotides align to TRBD1. CDR1 and CDR2 (germline): KGHDR, SFDVKD. The CDR3 has 14 amino acids. The junction had 7 bases not matched to a gene; V was cut back by 3 bases and J by 8 bases.